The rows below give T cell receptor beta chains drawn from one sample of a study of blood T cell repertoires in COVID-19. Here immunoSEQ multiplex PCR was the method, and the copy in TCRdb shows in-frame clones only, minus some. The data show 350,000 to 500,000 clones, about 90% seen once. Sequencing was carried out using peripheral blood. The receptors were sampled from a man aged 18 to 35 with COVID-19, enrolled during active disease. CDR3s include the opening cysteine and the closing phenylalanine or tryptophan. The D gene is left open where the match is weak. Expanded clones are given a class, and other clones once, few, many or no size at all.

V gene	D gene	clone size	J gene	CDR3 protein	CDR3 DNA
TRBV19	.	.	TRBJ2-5	CASSIDAAFRTQYF	TGTGCCAGTAGTATAGATGCGGCCTTTAGGACCCAGTACTTC
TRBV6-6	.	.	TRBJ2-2	CASRTGENTGELFF	TGTGCCAGCCGCACGGGGGAAAACACCGGGGAGCTGTTTTTT
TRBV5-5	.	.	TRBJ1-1	CASSSPDRKAFF	TGTGCCAGCAGCTCACCGGACAGAAAAGCTTTCTTT
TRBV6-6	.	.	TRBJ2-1	CASTDTDRSYNEQFF	TGTGCCAGCACCGATACGGACAGAAGCTACAATGAGCAGTTCTTC
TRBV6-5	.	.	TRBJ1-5	CASRRDRVGNQPQHF	TGTGCCAGCAGGCGGGACCGGGTAGGCAATCAGCCCCAGCATTTT
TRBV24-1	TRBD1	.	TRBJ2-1	CATSDSTGGSYNEQFF	TGTGCCACCAGTGATTCGACAGGGGGCTCCTACAATGAGCAGTTCTTC
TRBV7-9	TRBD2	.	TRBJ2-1	CASSTTFDGRAVNEQFF	TGTGCCAGCAGCACCACTTTCGACGGGAGGGCCGTTAATGAGCAGTTCTTC
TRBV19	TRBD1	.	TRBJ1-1	CASNHRTGGTEAFF	TGTGCCAGTAATCATCGGACAGGGGGCACTGAAGCTTTCTTT
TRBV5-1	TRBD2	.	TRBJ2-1	CASSPGTSDYNEQFF	TGCGCCAGCAGCCCTGGGACTAGCGACTACAATGAGCAGTTCTTC
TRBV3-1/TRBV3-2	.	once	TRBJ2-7	CASSQDTAAYGYEQYF	TGTGCCAGCAGCCAAGATACGGCGGCATACGGGTACGAGCAGTACTTC
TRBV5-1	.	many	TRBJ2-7	CASSLAGEQYF	TGCGCCAGCAGCTTGGCGGGGGAGCAGTACTTC
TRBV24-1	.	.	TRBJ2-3	CATSAQGGTDTQYF	TGTGCCACCAGTGCGCAGGGTGGCACAGATACGCAGTATTTT
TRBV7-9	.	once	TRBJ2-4	CASSERQGTKNIQYF	TGTGCCAGCAGCGAAAGGCAGGGGACCAAAAACATTCAGTACTTC
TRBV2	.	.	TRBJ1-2	CASSVGGSNYGYTF	TGTGCCAGCAGTGTAGGGGGTTCTAACTATGGCTACACCTTC
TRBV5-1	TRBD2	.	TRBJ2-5	CASSSKGRSTSGHLETQYF	TGCGCCAGCAGCTCCAAGGGGCGGTCGACTAGCGGGCATCTCGAGACCCAGTACTTC
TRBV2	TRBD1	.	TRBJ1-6	CASSEEGQGAYSPLHF	TGTGCCAGCAGTGAAGAGGGACAGGGGGCATATTCACCCCTCCACTTT
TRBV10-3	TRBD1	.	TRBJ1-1	CAISRTGGMNTEAFF	TGTGCCATCTCACGGACAGGGGGGATGAACACTGAAGCTTTCTTT
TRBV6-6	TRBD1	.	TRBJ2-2	CASSLTGVAGELFF	TGTGCCAGCAGTTTAACAGGGGTTGCCGGGGAGCTGTTTTTT
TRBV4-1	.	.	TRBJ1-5	CASSQEGRGMLQPQHF	TGCGCCAGCAGCCAAGAAGGAAGAGGGATGCTGCAGCCCCAGCATTTT
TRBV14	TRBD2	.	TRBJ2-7	CASSQDMREYEQYF	TGTGCCAGCAGCCAGGATATGCGGGAGTACGAGCAGTACTTC
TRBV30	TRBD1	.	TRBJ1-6	CAGGGQGYSPLHF	TGTGCAGGCGGAGGACAGGGGTATTCACCCCTCCACTTT
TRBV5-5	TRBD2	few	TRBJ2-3	CASSSLAGGSRDTQYF	TGTGCCAGCAGCTCCCTAGCGGGGGGGTCCCGGGATACGCAGTATTTT
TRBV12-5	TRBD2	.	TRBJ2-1	CASGFGSSGGEQFF	TGTGCTAGTGGTTTCGGTTCTAGCGGGGGTGAGCAGTTCTTC
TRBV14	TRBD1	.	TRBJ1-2	CASSQDGTGATYGYTF	TGTGCCAGCAGCCAAGATGGGACAGGGGCCACCTATGGCTACACCTTC
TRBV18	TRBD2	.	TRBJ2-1	CASSPPNLSGSGREQFF	TGTGCCAGCTCACCACCCAATCTCAGCGGGAGTGGTCGTGAGCAGTTCTTC
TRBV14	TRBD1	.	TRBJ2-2	CASTKKKGQGTTGELFF	TGTGCCAGCACAAAAAAAAAGGGACAGGGGACAACCGGGGAGCTGTTTTTT
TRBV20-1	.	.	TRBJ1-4	CSASGGQSYGKLFF	TGCAGTGCTAGTGGTGGACAGAGCTATGGAAAACTGTTTTTT
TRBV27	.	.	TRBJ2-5	CASSFAAGNLETQYF	TGTGCCAGCAGTTTTGCCGCGGGAAACCTAGAGACCCAGTACTTC
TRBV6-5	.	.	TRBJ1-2	CASSYLGAEGYTF	TGTGCCAGCAGTTACTTGGGGGCTGAAGGCTACACCTTC
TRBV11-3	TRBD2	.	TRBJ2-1	CASSPGTSGGAGEQFF	TGTGCCAGCAGCCCGGGGACTAGCGGGGGGGCAGGTGAGCAGTTCTTC
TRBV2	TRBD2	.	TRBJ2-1	CASSDGLAGTQGEQFF	TGTGCCAGCAGCGACGGACTAGCGGGAACTCAGGGGGAGCAGTTCTTC
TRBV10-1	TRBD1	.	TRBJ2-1	CASSPWTGKGDEQFF	TGCGCCAGCAGTCCATGGACAGGGAAGGGGGATGAGCAGTTCTTC
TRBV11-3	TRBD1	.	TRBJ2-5	CASTLDRAQETQYF	TGTGCCAGCACCTTAGACAGGGCGCAAGAGACCCAGTACTTC
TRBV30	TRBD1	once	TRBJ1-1	CAWSGDRVDTEAFF	TGTGCCTGGAGCGGGGACAGGGTGGACACTGAAGCTTTCTTT
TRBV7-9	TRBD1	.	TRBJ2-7	CASSHPGQGEKEQYF	TGTGCCAGCAGTCACCCGGGACAGGGTGAGAAGGAGCAGTACTTC
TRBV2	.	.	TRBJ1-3	CASSVGSSGNTIYF	TGTGCCAGCAGTGTGGGGAGCTCTGGAAACACCATATATTTT
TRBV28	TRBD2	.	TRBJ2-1	CASTWGGWNEQFF	TGTGCCAGCACCTGGGGGGGTTGGAATGAGCAGTTCTTC
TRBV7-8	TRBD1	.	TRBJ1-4	CASSARQGAREKLFF	TGTGCCAGCAGCGCAAGACAGGGGGCAAGAGAAAAACTGTTTTTT
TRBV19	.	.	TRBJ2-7	CASSIMPGAHYEQYF	TGTGCCAGTAGTATAATGCCAGGGGCCCACTACGAGCAGTACTTC
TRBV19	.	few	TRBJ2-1	CASSTGVGYNEQFF	TGTGCCAGTAGTACGGGGGTCGGGTACAATGAGCAGTTCTTC
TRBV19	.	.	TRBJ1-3	CASSTQTGNTIYF	TGTGCCAGTAGTACACAGACAGGAAACACCATATATTTT
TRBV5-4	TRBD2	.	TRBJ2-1	CASSSRLAGNEQFF	TGTGCCAGCAGCAGCCGACTAGCGGGCAATGAGCAGTTCTTC
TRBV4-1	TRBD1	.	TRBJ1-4	CASSRTGGREKLFF	TGCGCCAGCAGCCGGACAGGGGGACGAGAAAAACTGTTTTTT
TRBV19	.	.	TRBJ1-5	CASSAGHSPTSQHF	TGTGCCAGTAGTGCCGGACACAGCCCCACGTCCCAGCATTTT
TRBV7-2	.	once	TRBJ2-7	CASSLATGGEQYF	TGTGCCAGCAGCTTAGCCACAGGCGGCGAGCAGTACTTC
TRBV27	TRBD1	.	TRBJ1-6	CASSWDRVASPLHF	TGTGCCAGCAGTTGGGACAGGGTGGCTTCACCCCTCCACTTT
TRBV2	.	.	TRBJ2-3	CASSVSGDTDTQYF	TGTGCCAGCAGTGTGTCGGGTGACACAGATACGCAGTATTTT
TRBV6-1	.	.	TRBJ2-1	CASSFDTYNEQFF	TGTGCCAGCAGTTTCGACACTTACAATGAGCAGTTCTTC
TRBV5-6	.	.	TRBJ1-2	CASSTLQGGYTF	TGTGCCAGCAGCACCCTACAGGGTGGCTACACCTTC
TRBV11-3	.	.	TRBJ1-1	CASSSHTFSMNTEAFF	TGTGCCAGCAGCTCACATACATTCTCCATGAACACTGAAGCTTTCTTT
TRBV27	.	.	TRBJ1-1	CASSYKGTGTEAFF	TGTGCCAGCAGTTATAAGGGGACTGGCACTGAAGCTTTCTTT
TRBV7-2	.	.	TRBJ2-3	CASSVTDTQYF	TGTGCCAGCAGCGTAACAGATACGCAGTATTTT
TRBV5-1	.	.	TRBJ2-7	CASNKEGPLPFEQYF	TGCGCCAGCAATAAGGAGGGGCCGCTACCCTTCGAGCAGTACTTC
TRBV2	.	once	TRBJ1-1	CASSSSRNTEAFF	TGTGCCAGCTCTTCTAGCAGGAACACTGAAGCTTTCTTT
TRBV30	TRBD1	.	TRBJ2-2	CAWSVLGQGAIGELFF	TGTGCCTGGAGTGTATTGGGACAGGGGGCAATAGGGGAGCTGTTTTTT
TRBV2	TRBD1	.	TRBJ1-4	CASIEDRGGEKLFF	TGTGCCAGCATTGAGGACAGGGGAGGTGAAAAACTGTTTTTT
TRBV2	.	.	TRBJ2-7	CASSDEGEQYF	TGTGCCAGCAGTGATGAGGGCGAGCAGTACTTC